This T cell receptor beta chain was sequenced during a study of control samples from healthy donors and cancer patients. In this sample, this clone turned up a few times. Assay: immunoSEQ multiplex PCR; the TCRdb copy retains only in-frame clones and omits some. This table holds about 170,000 clones, approximately 91% found once. Germline values: CDR1 SGHRS, CDR2 YFSETQ. This CDR3 contains 15 residues. V lost 4 bases and J 5 bases, leaving 15 bases between the germline ends. The sample comprised blood. This clonotype was obtained from a woman aged 40 to 50 in good health. The J gene is TRBJ1-4, the V gene TRBV5-1, with unresolved D. The CDR3 region has the DNA TGCGCCAGCAGCCCCGAGGCCCAAACAAATGAAAAACTGTTTTTT. Translating it yields CASSPEAQTNEKLFF.